In this sample, the clone carrying this T cell receptor (beta chain) turned up a few times. Its cognate antigen is unknown. The data stem from a study of T cell repertoires in cytomegalovirus infection. Study results and limitations: Across the ex vivo response, the dominant clonotypes were HLA-C-restricted CMV-specific TCR beta clonotypes.

TCRdb reanalysed the reads using MiXCR and keeps one entry per CDR3 protein. The table records a few hundred thousand distinct CDR3 sequences, more than 8% of them present only once. The length of the CDR3 is 15 residues. Trimming removed 4 bases at V and 0 bases at J, with 13 bases between. CDR1 SGHAT and CDR2 FQNNGV come from the germline V gene. The specimen sequenced was PBMCs. This rearrangement joins TRBV11-2 to TRBJ2-7; D gene unclear. The clonotype was recovered from a human donor in good health (CMV status not recorded). Some clones in this sample may be carry-over from other donors' samples. CDR3 sequence reads: CASSSLLRASYEQYF. In nucleotides, the CDR3 is TGTGCCAGCAGCTCCTTGCTAAGGGCCTCCTACGAGCAGTACTTC. The variable domain in full, with the rest retrieved from reference TRBV11-2 and TRBJ2-7, is EAGVAQSPRYKIIEKRQSVAFWCNPISGHATLYWYQQILGQGPKLLIQFQNNGVVDDSQLPKDRFSAERLKGVDSTLKIQPAKLEDSAVYLCASSSLLRASYEQYFGPGTRLTVT.